This is a list of T cell receptor beta chains from one sample in a study of OX40 agonist ivuxolimab in advanced cancers. Measured with immunoSEQ multiplex PCR; TCRdb has only the in-frame clones, and not every one. Among roughly 100,000 clones listed, about nine tenths were seen once. The sample consisted of CD4+ or CD8+ T cells sorted from blood, taken in a trial of the OX40 agonist ivuxolimab. The source is an adult with an advanced solid tumor such as melanoma, head and neck, liver or kidney cancer. Each CDR3 is given with its conserved first and last residue. Fields, in order: CDR3 DNA, CDR3 protein, clone size, J gene, D gene, V gene. A D gene is named only where the DNA matches it firmly. Clone size appears in some rows only: once, few, many, or a class for an expanded clone.

TGTGCCAGCGGGGACAGTCGGCCCCAGCATTTT CASGDSRPQHF . TRBJ1-5 TRBD1 TRBV6-6
TGTGCCAGCAGTCGGGACCGTCAGGAGACCCAGTACTTC CASSRDRQETQYF . TRBJ2-5 . TRBV6-5
TGTGCCAGTAGTAACCAAGGAAGGCGTCTAGCGGGAGAAAGAGATACGCAGTATTTT CASSNQGRRLAGERDTQYF . TRBJ2-3 TRBD2 TRBV19
TGTGCCAGCAGCCTGGGACAGGGAAGTGTTACGGGAGAGACCCAGTACTTC CASSLGQGSVTGETQYF . TRBJ2-5 TRBD1 TRBV7-8
TGTGCCAGCAGCATCACAGGGTTTGGCTACACCTTC CASSITGFGYTF . TRBJ1-2 . TRBV7-9
TGTGCCACCAGCACCCGCGCCTACGCAACTAATGAAAAACTGTTTTTT CATSTRAYATNEKLFF . TRBJ1-4 . TRBV15
TGTGCCAGTAGTATCCTGATCCCCTACAATGAGCAGTTCTTC CASSILIPYNEQFF . TRBJ2-1 . TRBV19
TGTGCCAGCAGTCCACAGGGTTATCAGCCCCAGCATTTT CASSPQGYQPQHF few TRBJ1-5 . TRBV6-5
TGTGCCAGCAGTTCAACTAGATATACGCAGTATTTT CASSSTRYTQYF . TRBJ2-3 . TRBV6-5
TGCGCCAGCAGCCGCCTAAGACAGGGTGGGGGTGAGCAGTACTTC CASSRLRQGGGEQYF . TRBJ2-7 TRBD1 TRBV5-1
TGTGCCAGCAGTTCCGCGGACGGGGTTTATGGCTACACCTTC CASSSADGVYGYTF . TRBJ1-2 . TRBV27
TGTGCCAGCAACCGACTAGCGGGGAGCTCCTACGAGCAGTACTTC CASNRLAGSSYEQYF . TRBJ2-7 TRBD2 TRBV11-2
TGTGCCAGCAGCCCTTCGGACAGGGGCACTGAAGCTTTCTTT CASSPSDRGTEAFF . TRBJ1-1 TRBD1 TRBV11-2
TGTGCCAGCAGTCAACCGGGACAGATTAAGACCTACGAGCAGTACTTC CASSQPGQIKTYEQYF . TRBJ2-7 TRBD1 TRBV28
TGCGCCAGCAGCCGCCCTCTCCGGACGGACCAACACAATGAGCAGTTCTTC CASSRPLRTDQHNEQFF . TRBJ2-1 . TRBV23-1
TGCGCCAGCAGTCAACCCGACTCAGATACGCAGTATTTT CASSQPDSDTQYF . TRBJ2-3 . TRBV23-1
TGTGCCAGCAGCCCCGCGGGGAGGACAGATACGCAGTATTTT CASSPAGRTDTQYF . TRBJ2-3 . TRBV6-6
TGTGCCAGCAGCTTCCGACTAGCGGGAGGGTTTGAGACCCAGTACTTC CASSFRLAGGFETQYF . TRBJ2-5 TRBD2 TRBV5-8
TGTGCCATCAGTGAGTCGAAAGCAGCCAAAAACATTCAGTACTTC CAISESKAAKNIQYF . TRBJ2-4 . TRBV10-3
TGCGCCAGCAGCTTGGACGGCCAAACTGGAAACACCATATATTTT CASSLDGQTGNTIYF few TRBJ1-3 . TRBV5-1
TGTGCCAGCAGTTACGTCGGGGGAGGGAATGAGCAGTTCTTC CASSYVGGGNEQFF . TRBJ2-1 TRBD2 TRBV6-6
TGTGCCTGGAGTGTACGCGGAGTAGAGACCCAGTACTTC CAWSVRGVETQYF . TRBJ2-5 . TRBV30
TGTGCCAGTAGTCCGAAACAGAACTCCTACGAGCAGTACTTC CASSPKQNSYEQYF few TRBJ2-7 . TRBV19
TGTGCCAGTAGTTCCAGAACTCGTGAGACCCAGTACTTC CASSSRTRETQYF once TRBJ2-5 . TRBV19
TGTGCCATCAGGTTGACTAGCGGGAGTACTGTAGATGAGCAGTTCTTC CAIRLTSGSTVDEQFF . TRBJ2-1 TRBD2 TRBV10-3